This T cell receptor (beta chain) stems from a study of Ad26.COV2.S vaccination and SARS-CoV-2 variants (dated by TCRdb to about 2021). Regarding the research as a whole: Vaccine-arm donors were drawn from COV1001, a multicentre, randomized, double-blind, placebo-controlled phase I-IIa trial of Ad26.COV2.S in healthy adults. Ad26.COV2.S was administered intramuscularly at 5 x 10^10 or 1 x 10^11 viral particles, either as a single shot or as two shots given 56 days apart. TCRbeta repertoire sequencing was used to assess the specificity and breadth of SARS-CoV-2-reactive T cell receptors after Ad26.COV2.S vaccination. Trial participants were randomized into five groups of five: low-dose or high-dose Ad26.COV2.S given once or twice, or placebo on both occasions. A total of 32 samples were included in the TCR-sequenced set, comprising about 20 Ad26.COV2.S vaccine recipients, 5 placebo recipients and 8 SARS-CoV-2 convalescent individuals. Investigators did not know the trial group allocation while performing experiments and assessing outcomes. Overall results and qualifications from the work: The authors noted that total T cell responses may have been underestimated by the TCR breadth and depth analyses. Non-spike TCR breadth was comparable between vaccine and placebo recipients, consistent with the vaccine containing only spike. Ad26.COV2.S recipients had higher spike-specific TCR breadth than placebo recipients (P = 0.0014). The study was not powered to compare responses between vaccine doses or regimens. After vaccination, spike-specific CD8+ and CD4+ T cell responses were reported to show substantial breadth.

V and J are trimmed by 6 bases and 7 bases, and the gene matches miss 3 bases of the junction. The CDR3 contains 12 residues, cysteine and phenylalanine counted. Solely the CDR3 DNA is kept, with 36 bases framed from the first base. Looking up the germline V gene yields CDR1 SQVTM and CDR2 ANQGSEA. The immunoSEQ Assay was the method used to sequence TCRbeta CDR3 regions. After extraction, genomic DNA underwent amplification by bias-controlled multiplex PCR, followed by high-throughput sequencing. As for how the authors treated the data: To quantify the absolute abundance of each unique TCRbeta CDR3 region, sequences were collapsed and filtered. Usable DNA was measured by amplifying reference genes present in all nucleated cells, and TCRbeta template counts were normalized to that usable DNA to estimate T cell fraction. Repertoire TCRs were annotated as SARS-CoV-2-specific by exact matching of V gene, CDR3 amino acid sequence and J gene to a known reactive TCR set. The reference SARS-CoV-2 TCR set was derived from MIRA and filtered for enrichment in COVID-19-positive ImmuneCODE repertoires, a step that removed public or cross-reactive TCRs. Drawing on the MIRA antigens, annotated TCRs were analysed further at the level of specific ORF or position within ORF. Breadth was defined as the number of annotated unique rearrangements divided by the total number of unique productive rearrangements, and depth was defined as the summed frequency of the annotated unique rearrangements. Group comparisons of TCR breadth used two-sided Wilcoxon rank-sum tests. Held by TCRdb, this immuneACCESS table contains in-frame sequences only and omits some clones. Under half of the omission traces to an unresolved V gene where checked; the cause of the rest is unknown. V, J and clone size reflect that table, while D and trimming were determined from the DNA. Counted in this sample were about 680,000 clones; roughly 90% of them appeared once. The top ten clones comprise approximately 1.5% of the sample.

About this clone: Its antigen is still unknown. No qualities accompany the bases; no much larger clone lies one base away.

The treatment or condition label corresponds to: 19 received Ad26.COV2.S at low or high dose, single or two shots; about 5 received placebo; per-sample allocation not given. For vaccine and placebo recipients, repertoires were sequenced using samples collected on day 63 after the first injection. Cohort 1b enrolled around 23 adults aged 18-55 years at a single site in Boston, USA, between 29 July and 7 August 2020. Ad26.COV2.S was a replication-incompetent adenovirus type 26 vector expressing a prefusion-stabilized SARS-CoV-2 spike protein from the original Wuhan strain. The TCR was taken from a person aged 18 to 65 who received the Ad26.COV2.S COVID-19 vaccine or a placebo. Sequencing was performed on peripheral blood, taken in a trial of Ad26.COV2.S vaccine versus placebo. This chain is built from TRBV29-1 and TRBJ1-4, with 9 bases aligning to TRBD1. The CDR3 region: CSVGTGPEKLFF. The sequenced DNA is TGCAGCGTCGGGACAGGGCCTGAAAAACTGTTTTTT.